This TCR beta chain was sequenced during a study of cytomegalovirus exposure and HLA in healthy donors. On the study more broadly: Researchers found that around 80% of 398 genotyped donors fell within the Caucasian-associated ancestry cluster.

General study findings and limits: While the bulk of TCR sequences proved rare, some public TCRs turned up in many donors. Earlier analysis found most TCR beta V segments productive about 90% or about 30% of the time. CMV antigen specificity was confirmed in vitro for three CMV-associated chains.

Trimming took off 2 bases at V and 3 bases at J, with 8 bases between the two ends. Germline V gene sequence: CDR1 MNHNY, CDR2 SVGAGI (reference sequence). The CDR3 totals 13 residues. Researchers ran the PCR with 60 Vbeta and 13 Jbeta primers. Using immunoSEQ multiplex PCR, the repertoire was profiled, and TCRdb retains in-frame clones only, with some absent. This table has nearly 200,000 clones, 65% to 85% appearing once. On this clone itself: As yet, its antigen is unknown.

What was sequenced was PBMCs. This receptor was identified in a boy between 2 and 15 years old in good health and CMV-seronegative. The chain couples TRBV6-6 to TRBJ2-7; D is ambiguous. The CDR3 spells CASSYGGSYEQYF. The CDR3 nucleotides read TGTGCCAGCAGTTACGGTGGCAGCTACGAGCAGTACTTC.